This T cell receptor beta chain was found in a study of blood T cell repertoires in COVID-19. Background on the study: Researchers got acute and convalescent COVID-19 samples from the United States, Italy and Spain. Sources were T cells, B-cell-depleted T cells, or PBMCs; the material itself was cDNA or gDNA.

This CDR3 comprises 14 residues. Germline CDR1 reads MNHEY; CDR2 reads SVGAGI. Trimming cost V 5 bases and J 2 bases, with 12 bases left between them. How the authors handled the data: Cell counts per sample came from amplifying reference gene primers. Here immunoSEQ multiplex PCR was the method, and the copy in TCRdb shows in-frame clones only, minus some. The D gene and trimming were derived from the DNA, and the V and J assignments and clone size from that table. The sample lists 130,000 or so clones; about 81% were seen once. The chain links TRBV6-5 to TRBJ2-5; D uncertain. This receptor was identified in a woman aged 80 or over with acute or convalescent COVID-19. The sequenced material came from peripheral blood. The CDR3 loop is CASSIPGPQETQYF. The CDR3 bases are TGTGCCAGCAGTATCCCGGGTCCTCAAGAGACCCAGTACTTC.